The clone carrying this T cell receptor (beta chain) appeared once. Random hexamers primed reverse transcription of about 0.45 to 1 ug RNA. TCRdb re-called the immunoSEQ multiplex PCR reads with MiXCR, one entry per CDR3 protein. This repertoire shows roughly 150,000 distinct CDR3 sequences, around 93% found once; its top ten account for more than 0.11%. This specimen comes from a study of CD8 T cells in Susac syndrome. The J segment lost 2 bases and the V segment lost 1 base, leaving 7 bases of the junction unmatched. There are 17 residues in the CDR3. Germline V gene data show CDR1 as LGHNA and CDR2 as YNFKEQ. The sequenced target, TCR beta, came from blood CD8+ and CD4+ T cells. Both CD4+ and CD8+ T cells were negatively isolated, and TEMRA cells underwent FACS enrichment.

V usage is TRBV4-2 and J usage is TRBJ2-3; 9 nucleotides align to TRBD2. The receptor's source is a human donor in good health. Material for sequencing was CD4+ T cells from PBMCs. CDR3 DNA: TGTGCCAGCAGCCAAGGGCCAGCGGGGGGTTCCACAGATACGCAGTATTTT. Its protein is CASSQGPAGGSTDTQYF.